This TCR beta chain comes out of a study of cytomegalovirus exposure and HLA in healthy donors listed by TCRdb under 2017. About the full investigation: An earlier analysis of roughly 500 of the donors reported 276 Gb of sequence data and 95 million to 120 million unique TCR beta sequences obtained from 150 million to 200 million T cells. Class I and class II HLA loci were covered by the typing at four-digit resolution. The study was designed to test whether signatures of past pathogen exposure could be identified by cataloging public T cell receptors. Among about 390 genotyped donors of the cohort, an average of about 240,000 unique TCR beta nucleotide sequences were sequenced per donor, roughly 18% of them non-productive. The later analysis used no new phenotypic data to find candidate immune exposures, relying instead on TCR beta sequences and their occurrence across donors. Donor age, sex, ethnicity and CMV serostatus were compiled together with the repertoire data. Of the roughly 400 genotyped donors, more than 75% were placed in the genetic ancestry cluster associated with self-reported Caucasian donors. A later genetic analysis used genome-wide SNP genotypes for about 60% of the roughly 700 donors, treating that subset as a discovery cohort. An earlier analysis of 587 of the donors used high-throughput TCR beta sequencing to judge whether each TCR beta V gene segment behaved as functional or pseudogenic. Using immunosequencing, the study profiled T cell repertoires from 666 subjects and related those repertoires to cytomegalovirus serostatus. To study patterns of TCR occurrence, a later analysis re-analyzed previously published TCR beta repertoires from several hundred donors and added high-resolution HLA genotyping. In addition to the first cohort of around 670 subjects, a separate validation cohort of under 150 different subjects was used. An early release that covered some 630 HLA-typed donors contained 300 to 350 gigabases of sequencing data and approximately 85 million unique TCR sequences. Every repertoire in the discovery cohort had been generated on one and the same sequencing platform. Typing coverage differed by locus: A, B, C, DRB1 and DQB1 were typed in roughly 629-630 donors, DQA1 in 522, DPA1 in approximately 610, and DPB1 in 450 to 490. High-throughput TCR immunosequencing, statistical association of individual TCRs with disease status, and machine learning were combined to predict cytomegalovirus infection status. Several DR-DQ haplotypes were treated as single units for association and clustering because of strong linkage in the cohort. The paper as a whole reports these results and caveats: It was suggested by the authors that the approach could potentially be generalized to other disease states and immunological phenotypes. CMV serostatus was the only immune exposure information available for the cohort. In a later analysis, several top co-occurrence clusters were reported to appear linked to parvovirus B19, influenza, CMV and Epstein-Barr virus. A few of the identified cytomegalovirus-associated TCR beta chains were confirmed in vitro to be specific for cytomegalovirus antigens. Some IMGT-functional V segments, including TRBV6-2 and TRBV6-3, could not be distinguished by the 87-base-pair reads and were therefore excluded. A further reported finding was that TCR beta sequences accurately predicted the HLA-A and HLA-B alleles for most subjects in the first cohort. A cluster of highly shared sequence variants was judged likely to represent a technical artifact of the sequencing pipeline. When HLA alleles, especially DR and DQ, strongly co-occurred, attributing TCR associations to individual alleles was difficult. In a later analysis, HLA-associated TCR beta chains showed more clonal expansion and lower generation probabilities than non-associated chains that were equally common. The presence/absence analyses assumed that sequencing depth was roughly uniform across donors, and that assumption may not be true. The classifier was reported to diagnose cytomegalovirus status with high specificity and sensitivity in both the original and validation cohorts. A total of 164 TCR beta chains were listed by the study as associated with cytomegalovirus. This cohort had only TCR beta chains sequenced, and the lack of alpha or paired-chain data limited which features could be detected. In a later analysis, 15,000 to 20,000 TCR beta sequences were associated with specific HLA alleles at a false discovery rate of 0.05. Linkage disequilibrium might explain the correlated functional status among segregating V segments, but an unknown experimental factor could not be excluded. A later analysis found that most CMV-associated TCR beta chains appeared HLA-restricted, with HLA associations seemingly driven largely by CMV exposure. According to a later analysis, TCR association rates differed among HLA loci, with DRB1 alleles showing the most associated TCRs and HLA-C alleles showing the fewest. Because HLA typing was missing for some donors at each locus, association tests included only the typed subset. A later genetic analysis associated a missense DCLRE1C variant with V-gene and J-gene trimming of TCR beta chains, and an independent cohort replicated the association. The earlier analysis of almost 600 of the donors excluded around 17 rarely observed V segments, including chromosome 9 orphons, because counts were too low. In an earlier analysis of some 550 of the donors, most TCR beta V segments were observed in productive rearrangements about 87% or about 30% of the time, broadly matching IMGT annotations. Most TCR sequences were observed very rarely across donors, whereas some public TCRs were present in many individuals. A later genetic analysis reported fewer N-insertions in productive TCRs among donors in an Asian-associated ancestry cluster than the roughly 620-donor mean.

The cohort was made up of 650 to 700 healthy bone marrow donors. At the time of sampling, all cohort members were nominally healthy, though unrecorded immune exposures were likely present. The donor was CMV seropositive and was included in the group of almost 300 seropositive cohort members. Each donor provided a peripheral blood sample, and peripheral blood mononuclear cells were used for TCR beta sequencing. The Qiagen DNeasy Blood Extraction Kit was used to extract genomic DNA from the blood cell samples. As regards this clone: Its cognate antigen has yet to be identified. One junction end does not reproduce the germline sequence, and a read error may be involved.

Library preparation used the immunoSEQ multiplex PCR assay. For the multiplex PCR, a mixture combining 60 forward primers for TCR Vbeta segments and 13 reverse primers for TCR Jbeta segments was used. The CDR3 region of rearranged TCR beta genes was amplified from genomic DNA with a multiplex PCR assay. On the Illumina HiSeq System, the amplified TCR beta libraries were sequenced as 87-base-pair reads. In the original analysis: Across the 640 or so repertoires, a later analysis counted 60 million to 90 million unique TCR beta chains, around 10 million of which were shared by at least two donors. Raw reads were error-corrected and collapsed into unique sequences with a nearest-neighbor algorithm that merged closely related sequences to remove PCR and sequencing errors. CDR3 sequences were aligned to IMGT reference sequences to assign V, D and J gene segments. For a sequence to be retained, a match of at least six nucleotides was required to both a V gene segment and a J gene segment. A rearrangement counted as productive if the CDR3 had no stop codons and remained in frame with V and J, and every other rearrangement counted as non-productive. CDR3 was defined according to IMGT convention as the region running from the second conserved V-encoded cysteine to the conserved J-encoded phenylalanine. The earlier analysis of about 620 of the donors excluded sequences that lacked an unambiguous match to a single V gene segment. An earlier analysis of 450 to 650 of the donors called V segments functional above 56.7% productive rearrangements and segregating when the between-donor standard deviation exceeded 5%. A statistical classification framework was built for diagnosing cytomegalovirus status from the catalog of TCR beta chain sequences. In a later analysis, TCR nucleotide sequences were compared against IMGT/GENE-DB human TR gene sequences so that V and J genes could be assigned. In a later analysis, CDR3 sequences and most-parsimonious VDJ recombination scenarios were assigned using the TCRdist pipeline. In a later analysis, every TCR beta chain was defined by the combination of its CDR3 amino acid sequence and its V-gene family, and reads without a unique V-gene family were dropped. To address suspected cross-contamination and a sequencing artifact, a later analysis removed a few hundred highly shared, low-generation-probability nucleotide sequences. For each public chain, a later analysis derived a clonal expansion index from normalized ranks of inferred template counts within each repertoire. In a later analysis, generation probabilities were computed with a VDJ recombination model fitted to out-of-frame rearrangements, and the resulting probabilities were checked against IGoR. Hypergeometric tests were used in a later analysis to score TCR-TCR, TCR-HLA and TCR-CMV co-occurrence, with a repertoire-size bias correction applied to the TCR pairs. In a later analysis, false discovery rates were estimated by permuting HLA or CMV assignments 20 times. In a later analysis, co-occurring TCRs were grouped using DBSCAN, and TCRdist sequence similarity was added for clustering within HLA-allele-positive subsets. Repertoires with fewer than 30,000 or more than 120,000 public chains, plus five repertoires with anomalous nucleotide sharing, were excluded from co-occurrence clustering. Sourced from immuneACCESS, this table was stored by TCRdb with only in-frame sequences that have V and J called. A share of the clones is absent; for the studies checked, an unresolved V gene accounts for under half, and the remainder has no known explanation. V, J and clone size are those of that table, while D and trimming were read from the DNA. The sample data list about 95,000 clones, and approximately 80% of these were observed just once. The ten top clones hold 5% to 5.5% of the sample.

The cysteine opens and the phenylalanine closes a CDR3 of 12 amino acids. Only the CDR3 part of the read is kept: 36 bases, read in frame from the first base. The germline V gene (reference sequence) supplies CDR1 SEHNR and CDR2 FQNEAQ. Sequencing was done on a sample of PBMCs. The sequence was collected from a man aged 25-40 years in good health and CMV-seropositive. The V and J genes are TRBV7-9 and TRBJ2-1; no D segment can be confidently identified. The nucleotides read TGTGCCAGCAGCTTAGTTAACAACGAGCAGTTCTTC. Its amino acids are CASSLVNNEQFF.